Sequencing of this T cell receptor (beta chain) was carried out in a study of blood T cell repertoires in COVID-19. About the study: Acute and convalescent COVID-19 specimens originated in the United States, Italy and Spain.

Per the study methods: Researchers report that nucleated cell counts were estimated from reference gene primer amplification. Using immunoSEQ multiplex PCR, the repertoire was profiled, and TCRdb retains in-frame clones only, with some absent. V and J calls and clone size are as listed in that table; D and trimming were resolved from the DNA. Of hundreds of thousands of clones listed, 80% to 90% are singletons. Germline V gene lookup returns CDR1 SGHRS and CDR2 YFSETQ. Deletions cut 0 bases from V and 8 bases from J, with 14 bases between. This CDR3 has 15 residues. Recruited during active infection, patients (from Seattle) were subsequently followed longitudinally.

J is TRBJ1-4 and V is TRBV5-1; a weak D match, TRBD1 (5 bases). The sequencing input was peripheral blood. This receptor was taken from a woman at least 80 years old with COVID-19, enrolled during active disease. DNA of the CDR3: TGCGCCAGCAGCTTGGCCGGGGGGGTAGGCGAAAAACTGTTTTTT. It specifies CASSLAGGVGEKLFF.